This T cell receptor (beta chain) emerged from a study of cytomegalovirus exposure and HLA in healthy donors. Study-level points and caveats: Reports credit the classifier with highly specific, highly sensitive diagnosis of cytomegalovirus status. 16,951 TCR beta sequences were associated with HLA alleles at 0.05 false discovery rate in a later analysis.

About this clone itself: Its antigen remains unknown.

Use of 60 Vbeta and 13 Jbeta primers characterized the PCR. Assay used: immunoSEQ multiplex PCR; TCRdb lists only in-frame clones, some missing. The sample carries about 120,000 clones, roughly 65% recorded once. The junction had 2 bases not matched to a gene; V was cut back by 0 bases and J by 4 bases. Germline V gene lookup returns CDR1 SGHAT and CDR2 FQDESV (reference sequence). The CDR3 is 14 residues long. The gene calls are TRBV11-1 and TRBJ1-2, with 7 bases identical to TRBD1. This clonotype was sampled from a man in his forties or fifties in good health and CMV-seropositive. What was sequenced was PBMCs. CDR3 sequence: CASSLASGGYGYTF. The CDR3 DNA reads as TGTGCCAGCAGCTTAGCGTCAGGGGGCTATGGCTACACCTTC.